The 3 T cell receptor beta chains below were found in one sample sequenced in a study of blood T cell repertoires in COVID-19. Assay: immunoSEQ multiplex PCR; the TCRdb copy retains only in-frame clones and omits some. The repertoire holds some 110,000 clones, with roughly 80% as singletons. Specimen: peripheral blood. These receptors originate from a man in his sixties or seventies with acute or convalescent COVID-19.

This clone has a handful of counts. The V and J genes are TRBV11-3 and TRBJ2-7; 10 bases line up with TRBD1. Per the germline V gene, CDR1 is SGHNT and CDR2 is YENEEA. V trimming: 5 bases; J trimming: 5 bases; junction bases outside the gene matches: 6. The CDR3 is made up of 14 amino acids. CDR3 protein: CASSPGTGDHEQYF. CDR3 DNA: TGTGCCAGCAGCCCCGGGACAGGGGACCACGAGCAGTACTTC.

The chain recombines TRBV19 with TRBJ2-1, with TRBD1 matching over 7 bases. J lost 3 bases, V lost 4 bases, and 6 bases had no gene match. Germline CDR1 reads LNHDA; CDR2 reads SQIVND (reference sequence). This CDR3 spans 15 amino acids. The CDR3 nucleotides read TGTGCCAGTAGTACACCGGGACAGCTCTACAATGAGCAGTTCTTC. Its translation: CASSTPGQLYNEQFF.

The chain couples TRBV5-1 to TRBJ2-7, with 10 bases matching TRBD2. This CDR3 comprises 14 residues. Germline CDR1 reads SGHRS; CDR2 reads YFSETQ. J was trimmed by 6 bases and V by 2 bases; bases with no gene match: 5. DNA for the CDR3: TGCGCCAGCAGCTTAGCGGGAGGGCCCCGCGAGCAGTACTTC. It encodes CASSLAGGPREQYF.